The clone carrying this TCR beta chain has more than one count but fewer than ten. Antigen specificity is unknown. V lost 7 bases to trimming and J lost 4 bases; unmatched junction nucleotides: 9. The CDR3 spans 16 residues. The entry originates in a study of human T cells and chemical hapten exposure. Looking at the study overall: Largely, small differences in pooled library volume made per-sample TCR yields vary. Study-level findings and limits: Following DPC sensitization, TCRs present above 1 in 1000 frequency showed no change.

It was from unfractionated whole blood that total RNA was extracted. Original handling: Samples had a median of 95,638 TCRs, ranging roughly 20,000 to 690,600. TCRdb reprocessed the 5' RACE reads via MiXCR and lists one record per CDR3 protein. TCRdb assigned the V and J calls; the authors' analysis was not used. The sample holds over 70,000 distinct CDR3 sequences; 15% are singletons and the top ten take 6.8%. This chain links TRBV12-3 or TRBV12-4 with TRBJ2-2, with 10 bases that match TRBD2. The sequence derives from a female donor in good health. In nucleotides, the CDR3 is TGTGCCAGCACCCAACCGGGACTAGCGTTCACCGGGGAGCTGTTTTTT. It is translated as CASTQPGLAFTGELFF.